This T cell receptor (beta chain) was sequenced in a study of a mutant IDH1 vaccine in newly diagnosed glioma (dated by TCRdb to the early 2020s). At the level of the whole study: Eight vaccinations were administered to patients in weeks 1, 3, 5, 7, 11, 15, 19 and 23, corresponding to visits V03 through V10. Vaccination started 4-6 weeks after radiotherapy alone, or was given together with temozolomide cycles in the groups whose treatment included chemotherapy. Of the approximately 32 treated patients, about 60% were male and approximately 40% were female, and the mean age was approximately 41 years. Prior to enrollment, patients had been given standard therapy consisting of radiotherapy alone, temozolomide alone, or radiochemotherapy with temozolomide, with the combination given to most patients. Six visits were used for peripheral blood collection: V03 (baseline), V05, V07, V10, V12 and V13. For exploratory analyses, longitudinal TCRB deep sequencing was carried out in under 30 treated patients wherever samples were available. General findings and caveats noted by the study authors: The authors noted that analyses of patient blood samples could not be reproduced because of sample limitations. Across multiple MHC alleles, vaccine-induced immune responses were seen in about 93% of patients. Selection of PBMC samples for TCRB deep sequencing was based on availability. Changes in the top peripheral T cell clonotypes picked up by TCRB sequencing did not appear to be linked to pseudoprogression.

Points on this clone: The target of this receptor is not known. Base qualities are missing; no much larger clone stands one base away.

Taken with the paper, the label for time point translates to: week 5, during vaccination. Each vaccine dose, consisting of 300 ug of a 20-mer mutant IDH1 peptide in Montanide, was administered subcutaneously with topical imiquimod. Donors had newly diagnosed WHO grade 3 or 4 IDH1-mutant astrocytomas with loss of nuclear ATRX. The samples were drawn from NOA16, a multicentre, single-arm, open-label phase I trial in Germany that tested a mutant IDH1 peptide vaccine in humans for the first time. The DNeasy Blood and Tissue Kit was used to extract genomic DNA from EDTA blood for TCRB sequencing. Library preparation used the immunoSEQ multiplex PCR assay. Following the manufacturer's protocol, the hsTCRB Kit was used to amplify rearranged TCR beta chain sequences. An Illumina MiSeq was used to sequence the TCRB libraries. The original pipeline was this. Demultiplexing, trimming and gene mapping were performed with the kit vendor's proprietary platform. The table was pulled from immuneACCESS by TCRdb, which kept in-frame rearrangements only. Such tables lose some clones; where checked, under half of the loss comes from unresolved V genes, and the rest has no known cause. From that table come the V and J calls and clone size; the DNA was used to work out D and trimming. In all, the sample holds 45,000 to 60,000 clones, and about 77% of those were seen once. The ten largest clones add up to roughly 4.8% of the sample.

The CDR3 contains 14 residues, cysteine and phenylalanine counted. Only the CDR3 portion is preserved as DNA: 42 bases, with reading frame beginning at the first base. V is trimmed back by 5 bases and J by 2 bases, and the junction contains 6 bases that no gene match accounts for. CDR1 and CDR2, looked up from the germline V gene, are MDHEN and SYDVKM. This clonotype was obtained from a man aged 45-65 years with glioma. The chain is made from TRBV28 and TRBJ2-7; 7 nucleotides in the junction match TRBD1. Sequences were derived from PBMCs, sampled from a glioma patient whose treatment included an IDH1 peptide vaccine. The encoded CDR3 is CASSLRTGTYEQYF. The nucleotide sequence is TGTGCCAGCAGTCTCCGGACAGGTACCTACGAGCAGTACTTC.